These T cell receptor beta chains were read from a single sample in a study of response to subunit inactivated influenza vaccine. TCRdb analysed the RT-PCR reads with MiXCR anew, one entry per CDR3 protein. This sample has a few hundred thousand distinct CDR3 sequences, with approximately 6.9% found just once. Specimen: PBMCs from blood, collected less than 30 months after vaccination. Receptors were obtained from a man between 50 and 75 years old who received an inactivated influenza vaccine. The CDR3 runs from the conserved cysteine through the conserved F or W. The D gene is left open where the match is weak. Clone size is shown for a subset of rows, as once, few, many or a class of expanded clone.

j_call d_call v_call clone_size cdr3_aa cdr3_nt
TRBJ2-7 TRBD2 TRBV9 NA CASSPSGISYEQYF TGTGCCAGCAGCCCTAGCGGGATCTCCTACGAGCAGTACTTC
TRBJ1-4 NA TRBV11-2 NA CASSLAITSEKLFF TGTGCCAGCAGCTTAGCCATTACGAGTGAAAAACTGTTTTTT
TRBJ1-1 TRBD1 TRBV5-1 many CASSLQGARKTEAFF TGCGCCAGCAGCTTACAGGGGGCTCGAAAGACTGAAGCTTTCTTT
TRBJ2-1 TRBD1 TRBV28 few CASSLWQTGLNEQFF TGTGCCAGCAGTTTATGGCAGACAGGGTTGAATGAGCAGTTCTTC
TRBJ2-1 NA TRBV27 few CASSLGARIYNEQFF TGTGCCAGCAGTTTGGGGGCACGGATTTACAATGAGCAGTTCTTC
TRBJ2-5 TRBD1 TRBV10-3 many CAISDVDRGLRETQYF TGTGCCATCAGTGACGTAGACAGGGGGTTACGAGAGACCCAGTACTTC
TRBJ2-5 TRBD2 TRBV7-9 NA CASSLSGLASETQYF TGTGCCAGCAGCTTATCCGGACTAGCATCTGAGACCCAGTACTTC
TRBJ2-4 NA TRBV7-9 few CASSTSGKDIQYF TGTGCCAGCAGCACTTCCGGGAAGGACATTCAGTACTTC
TRBJ1-2 TRBD1 TRBV6-5 NA CASSYRGQGINYGYTF TGTGCCAGCAGTTACCGAGGACAGGGCATTAACTATGGCTACACCTTC
TRBJ2-1 TRBD1 TRBV5-1 NA CASISTGSSYNEQFF TGCGCCAGCATCTCGACAGGGAGCTCCTACAATGAGCAGTTCTTC
TRBJ1-1 NA TRBV5-1 few CASSLEEGRASEAFF TGCGCCAGCAGCTTGGAGGAAGGAAGAGCGTCTGAAGCTTTCTTT
TRBJ2-7 NA TRBV28 NA CASREGGGTGNYEQYF TGTGCCAGCAGGGAGGGAGGGGGGACAGGCAACTACGAGCAGTACTTC